This T cell receptor (beta chain) was observed in a study of PD-1 blockade in classical Hodgkin lymphoma. Data came from immunoSEQ multiplex PCR; TCRdb stores just in-frame clones and leaves some out. There are tens of thousands of clones in the sample; roughly 93% occur only once, and around 5% lies in the top ten. Study conclusions and caveats: Differences between repertoires have undefined causes, possibly disease activity or prior therapy. TCR diversity at baseline was reported to be reduced in newly diagnosed patients relative to healthy donors.

Germline V CDR1 and CDR2: SGHTA, FQGNSA. With 4 bases removed from V and 2 bases from J, the gap between germline ends came to 8 bases. This CDR3 is built from 14 residues. The time point here: newly diagnosed, previously untreated cHL patient sample. Comparison used PBMCs from newly diagnosed, untreated classical Hodgkin lymphoma. With respect to this clone: The antigen remains unidentified.

The chain joins TRBV7-2 to TRBJ2-2; D is uncertain. The receptor comes from a human donor with classical Hodgkin lymphoma. Specimen: peripheral blood mononuclear cells (PBMCs). For the CDR3, the DNA is TGTGCCAGCAGCTCCTTTACCAACACCGGGGAGCTGTTTTTT. Translation: CASSSFTNTGELFF.